The rows below give T cell receptor beta chains drawn from one sample of a study of T cells after yellow fever vaccination. TCRdb re-called the 5' RACE reads through MiXCR, storing one row per CDR3 protein. The sample holds about 340,000 distinct CDR3 sequences, under 15% seen once. This specimen was CD4+ T cells sorted from PBMCs, taken 15 days after the yellow fever booster vaccination. Every receptor here comes from a man aged 18 to 30 who received the YFV17D yellow fever vaccine. Each CDR3 is given with its conserved first and last residue. A D gene is named only where the DNA matches it firmly. The size field is filled for only some rows; it gives once, few, many or a size class.

cdr3_aa: CASSAGLAGGTDTQYF
cdr3_nt: TGTGCCAGCAGTGCGGGACTAGCGGGGGGTACAGATACGCAGTATTTT
clone_size: .
j_call: TRBJ2-3
d_call: TRBD2
v_call: TRBV12-3/TRBV12-4

cdr3_aa: CASTGANEQFF
cdr3_nt: TGTGCCAGCACAGGGGCCAATGAGCAGTTCTTC
clone_size: .
j_call: TRBJ2-1
d_call: .
v_call: TRBV7-9

cdr3_aa: CASTSNNGDIQYF
cdr3_nt: TGTGCCAGCACGTCCAATAATGGGGACATTCAGTACTTC
clone_size: few
j_call: TRBJ2-4
d_call: .
v_call: TRBV2

cdr3_aa: CASSLVGGTLTDTQYF
cdr3_nt: TGTGCCAGCAGCTTAGTTGGCGGGACCCTGACAGATACGCAGTATTTT
clone_size: few
j_call: TRBJ2-3
d_call: .
v_call: TRBV7-2

cdr3_aa: CASSLQRGGHGELFF
cdr3_nt: TGTGCCAGCAGCTTACAGCGGGGGGGCCACGGGGAGCTGTTTTTT
clone_size: .
j_call: TRBJ2-2
d_call: TRBD2
v_call: TRBV7-9

cdr3_aa: CASSSGFGNTIYF
cdr3_nt: TGTGCCAGCAGCTCAGGGTTTGGAAACACCATATATTTT
clone_size: many
j_call: TRBJ1-3
d_call: .
v_call: TRBV6-6

cdr3_aa: CASSLTIYEQYF
cdr3_nt: TGTGCCAGCAGCCTCACTATCTACGAGCAGTACTTC
clone_size: few
j_call: TRBJ2-7
d_call: .
v_call: TRBV7-9

cdr3_aa: CASSLEVLTDTQYF
cdr3_nt: TGCGCCAGCAGCTTGGAGGTATTGACAGATACGCAGTATTTT
clone_size: .
j_call: TRBJ2-3
d_call: .
v_call: TRBV5-1

cdr3_aa: CATSDLERGEQFF
cdr3_nt: TGTGCCACCAGTGATTTAGAGCGGGGTGAGCAGTTCTTC
clone_size: .
j_call: TRBJ2-1
d_call: TRBD2
v_call: TRBV24-1

cdr3_aa: CASSIDLARGYYNEQFF
cdr3_nt: TGTGCCAGTAGTATAGATCTCGCCAGGGGGTACTACAATGAGCAGTTCTTC
clone_size: few
j_call: TRBJ2-1
d_call: TRBD1
v_call: TRBV19

cdr3_aa: CASSPGQGGQPQHF
cdr3_nt: TGTGCCAGCTCACCTGGACAGGGGGGTCAGCCCCAGCATTTT
clone_size: few
j_call: TRBJ1-5
d_call: TRBD1
v_call: TRBV18

cdr3_aa: CASSRGTGRSSYNSPLHF
cdr3_nt: TGTGCCAGCAGCCGGGGGACAGGTCGAAGCTCCTATAATTCACCCCTCCACTTT
clone_size: few
j_call: TRBJ1-6
d_call: TRBD1
v_call: TRBV6-5

cdr3_aa: CASSQTTVAGETQYF
cdr3_nt: TGCGCCAGCAGCCAAACCACGGTAGCCGGCGAGACCCAGTACTTC
clone_size: .
j_call: TRBJ2-5
d_call: .
v_call: TRBV5-1

cdr3_aa: CASTQPPADTQYF
cdr3_nt: TGTGCCAGCACCCAGCCTCCCGCAGATACGCAGTATTTT
clone_size: few
j_call: TRBJ2-3
d_call: .
v_call: TRBV28

cdr3_aa: CASSGLLAEQYF
cdr3_nt: TGTGCCAGCAGTGGATTACTAGCCGAGCAGTACTTC
clone_size: many
j_call: TRBJ2-7
d_call: .
v_call: TRBV6-1

cdr3_aa: CASSYVGGYTEAFF
cdr3_nt: TGTGCCAGCAGTTACGTAGGGGGTTACACTGAAGCTTTCTTT
clone_size: .
j_call: TRBJ1-1
d_call: .
v_call: TRBV6-5

cdr3_aa: CASSFGWEGETQYF
cdr3_nt: TGTGCCAGCAGCTTCGGATGGGAAGGAGAGACCCAGTACTTC
clone_size: .
j_call: TRBJ2-5
d_call: .
v_call: TRBV9

cdr3_aa: CASSQPLGQGEAFF
cdr3_nt: TGCGCCAGCAGCCAACCCCTAGGGCAGGGAGAAGCTTTCTTT
clone_size: .
j_call: TRBJ1-1
d_call: .
v_call: TRBV4-1

cdr3_aa: CASSQVLGGRGQFF
cdr3_nt: TGCGCCAGCAGCCAAGTCTTGGGGGGCCGGGGGCAGTTCTTC
clone_size: .
j_call: TRBJ2-1
d_call: .
v_call: TRBV4-3

cdr3_aa: CAWSVFSGVSDTQYF
cdr3_nt: TGTGCCTGGAGTGTATTTAGCGGGGTATCAGATACGCAGTATTTT
clone_size: once
j_call: TRBJ2-3
d_call: TRBD2
v_call: TRBV30

cdr3_aa: CASSGDPGYSYNEQFF
cdr3_nt: TGTGCCAGCAGCGGAGATCCAGGCTACTCCTACAATGAGCAGTTCTTC
clone_size: few
j_call: TRBJ2-1
d_call: .
v_call: TRBV7-2

cdr3_aa: CASSLTAVSETQYF
cdr3_nt: TGTGCCAGCAGCTTGACGGCGGTTTCGGAGACCCAGTACTTC
clone_size: few
j_call: TRBJ2-5
d_call: .
v_call: TRBV5-6

cdr3_aa: CASSVGNTEAFF
cdr3_nt: TGTGCCAGCTCAGTGGGGAACACTGAAGCTTTCTTT
clone_size: .
j_call: TRBJ1-1
d_call: .
v_call: TRBV18

cdr3_aa: CASSKREGRTGELFF
cdr3_nt: TGTGCCAGCAGCAAACGGGAGGGCCGCACCGGGGAGCTGTTTTTT
clone_size: .
j_call: TRBJ2-2
d_call: .
v_call: TRBV21-1

cdr3_aa: CASSQDPPMGQGIGYTF
cdr3_nt: TGTGCCAGCAGCCAAGATCCACCGATGGGACAGGGAATAGGCTACACCTTC
clone_size: .
j_call: TRBJ1-2
d_call: TRBD1
v_call: TRBV4-2

cdr3_aa: CASKRRVANEKLFF
cdr3_nt: TGTGCCAGCAAACGACGGGTCGCTAATGAAAAACTGTTTTTT
clone_size: .
j_call: TRBJ1-4
d_call: .
v_call: TRBV7-8

cdr3_aa: CASSSRDGTGELFF
cdr3_nt: TGTGCCAGCAGTTCTAGGGATGGAACCGGGGAGCTGTTTTTT
clone_size: few
j_call: TRBJ2-2
d_call: .
v_call: TRBV7-2

cdr3_aa: CASSPFGGVTEAFF
cdr3_nt: TGTGCCAGCAGTCCCTTCGGGGGGGTCACTGAAGCTTTCTTT
clone_size: few
j_call: TRBJ1-1
d_call: .
v_call: TRBV28

cdr3_aa: CASSPRQGDSEQFF
cdr3_nt: TGTGCCAGCTCACCACGCCAGGGGGACAGTGAGCAGTTCTTC
clone_size: .
j_call: TRBJ2-1
d_call: TRBD1
v_call: TRBV18

cdr3_aa: CASRDRVQEDQYF
cdr3_nt: TGCGCCAGCAGGGACAGGGTACAAGAGGACCAGTACTTC
clone_size: .
j_call: TRBJ2-5
d_call: TRBD1
v_call: TRBV5-1

cdr3_aa: CASSPAQGREQYF
cdr3_nt: TGTGCCAGCAGCCCGGCACAGGGGCGCGAGCAGTACTTC
clone_size: .
j_call: TRBJ2-7
d_call: TRBD1
v_call: TRBV7-3

cdr3_aa: CASSFTSRGAPGELFF
cdr3_nt: TGTGCCAGCAGCTTTACCTCTAGGGGAGCGCCCGGGGAGCTGTTTTTT
clone_size: .
j_call: TRBJ2-2
d_call: .
v_call: TRBV7-9

cdr3_aa: CASSLSVAPVDTQYF
cdr3_nt: TGCGCCAGCAGCCTTTCAGTCGCTCCGGTGGATACGCAGTATTTT
clone_size: .
j_call: TRBJ2-3
d_call: .
v_call: TRBV4-3

cdr3_aa: CASKVTSGGGEQFF
cdr3_nt: TGTGCCAGCAAAGTAACTAGCGGGGGAGGAGAGCAGTTCTTC
clone_size: .
j_call: TRBJ2-1
d_call: TRBD2
v_call: TRBV28

cdr3_aa: CASSRGRTRFVEQYF
cdr3_nt: TGTGCCAGCAGTAGGGGGAGGACAAGGTTTGTCGAGCAGTACTTC
clone_size: .
j_call: TRBJ2-7
d_call: .
v_call: TRBV27